These 24 T cell receptor beta chains share one sample of origin, sequenced in a study of cytomegalovirus exposure and HLA in healthy donors. Clones were sequenced by immunoSEQ multiplex PCR, and TCRdb holds only the in-frame ones, with some missing. The table shows fewer than 200,000 clones, with 75% to 90% occurring only once. Sequencing was done on a sample of PBMCs. The origin of the receptors is a woman under 30 in good health and CMV-seronegative.

This rearrangement joins TRBV7-6 to TRBJ2-2; 9 nucleotides match TRBD1. The trim removed 4 bases at V and 5 bases at J, leaving 5 bases unmatched. Germline loops: CDR1 SGHVS, CDR2 FNYEAQ. CDR3 size: 15 residues. CDR3 protein: CASSSRQGETGELFF. In DNA form, the CDR3 reads TGTGCCAGCAGCTCCCGACAGGGGGAGACCGGGGAGCTGTTTTTT.

The chain employs TRBV19 and TRBJ2-1; TRBD2 matches at 9 bases. Germline V gene data show CDR1 as LNHDA and CDR2 as SQIVND (reference sequence). V lost 1 base to trimming and J lost 7 bases; unmatched junction nucleotides: 5. The CDR3 covers 15 residues. DNA of the CDR3: TGTGCCAGTAGTATAGGGCTAGCGGGGTTAAATGAGCAGTTCTTC. This codes for CASSIGLAGLNEQFF. Filled out from reference TRBV19 and TRBJ2-1, the complete variable domain reads DGGITQSPKYLFRKEGQNVTLSCEQNLNHDAMYWYRQDPGQGLRLIYYSQIVNDFQKGDIAEGYSVSREKKESFPLTVTSAQKNPTAFYLCASSIGLAGLNEQFFGPGTRLTVL.

V usage is TRBV2 and J usage is TRBJ2-5, with 8 bases fitting TRBD2. Germline lookup yields CDR1 SNHLY and CDR2 FYNNEI. This CDR3 contains 14 residues. V gave up 4 bases and J gave up 5 bases; unmatched junction bases: 6. The CDR3 sequence is CASSAAGGRETQYF. For the CDR3, the DNA is TGTGCCAGCAGTGCGGCGGGGGGTCGGGAGACCCAGTACTTC.

This chain connects TRBV30 to TRBJ2-1; D might be TRBD1 (6 bases). The CDR3 has 13 residues. The V gene's germline CDR1 is GTSNPN and CDR2 SVGIG (reference sequence). The V end lost 3 bases, the J end lost 4 bases, and 10 bases lay between the germline ends. CDR3 nucleotides: TGTGCCTGGAGCGCCAGGGGTTACAATGAGCAGTTCTTC. This gives the protein CAWSARGYNEQFF.

The chain has TRBV10-1 and TRBJ1-1; TRBD1 aligns across 11 bases. J lost 3 bases, V lost 0 bases, and 9 bases had no gene match. Germline V lookup: CDR1 WNHNN, CDR2 SYGVQD (reference sequence). The CDR3 length is 18 residues. CDR3 residues: CASSESRGQGVEDTEAFF. The CDR3 region has the DNA TGCGCCAGCAGTGAGTCGAGGGGACAGGGGGTCGAGGACACTGAAGCTTTCTTT.

This clone was counted at least ten times. V and J are TRBV15 and TRBJ1-1; D remains unclear. The V end was cut by 3 bases, the J end by 6 bases, with 14 bases between. Germline CDR1 LNHNV, CDR2 YYDKDF (reference sequence). This CDR3 comprises 14 residues. CDR3 amino acids: CATSSRSTASEAFF. The CDR3 DNA is TGTGCCACCAGCAGTCGTTCTACAGCCTCTGAAGCTTTCTTT.

The chain is built from TRBV6-1 and TRBJ1-1; possibly TRBD1 for D (5 bases). From germline, CDR1 is MNHNS and CDR2 SASEGT. The length of the CDR3 is 11 residues. Trimming shortened V by 7 bases and J by 7 bases, and 10 bases separated the two germline ends. Here the CDR3 DNA reads TGTGCCAGCATTCTAGGGGTTGAAGCTTTCTTT. This codes for CASILGVEAFF.

The chain links TRBV7-6 to TRBJ2-1, with TRBD1 matching over 7 bases. Trimming took 2 bases from V and 0 from J; bases not matched to a gene: 4. The CDR3 contains 16 residues. In germline, CDR1 is SGHVS, CDR2 FNYEAQ. The CDR3 spells CASSLHPGGSYNEQFF. CDR3 nucleotide sequence: TGTGCCAGCAGCTTACACCCAGGGGGCTCCTACAATGAGCAGTTCTTC.

On this clone: Other DNA sequences within the sample encode an identical CDR3. The chain combines TRBV27 with TRBJ2-7; D is uncertain. Per the germline V gene, CDR1 is MNHEY and CDR2 is SMNVEV (reference sequence). CDR3 length: 12 amino acids. Trimming pared 5 bases from V and 0 bases from J, leaving 5 bases between. As DNA, the CDR3 is TGTGCCAGCAGTATTAACTCCTACGAGCAGTACTTC. Protein: CASSINSYEQYF.

This clone was recorded once. V gene TRBV27 combines with J gene TRBJ1-1, with TRBD1 matching over 7 bases. This CDR3 is built from 14 residues. Per the germline V gene, CDR1 is MNHEY and CDR2 is SMNVEV (reference sequence). V lost 1 base, J lost 7 bases, and 6 bases stayed unmatched. CDR3 protein: CASSLYRGAGEAFF. CDR3 DNA: TGTGCCAGCAGTTTATACAGGGGAGCGGGTGAAGCTTTCTTT.

The CDR3 DNA is TGTGCCAGCAGCGAACATTTAGCGGGGACCTACGAGCAGTACTTC. It encodes CASSEHLAGTYEQYF. The rearrangement links TRBV27 to TRBJ2-7; 8 nucleotides align to TRBD2. The J segment lost 2 bases and the V segment lost 6 bases, leaving 9 bases of the junction unmatched. Looked up from germline, CDR1 is MNHEY and CDR2 is SMNVEV (reference sequence). The CDR3 consists of 15 residues.

The chain joins TRBV7-3 to TRBJ2-1, with 10 positions matching TRBD2. Trimming cost V 4 bases and J 8 bases; bases outside gene matches: 8. The CDR3 loop spans 15 amino acids. CDR1 is SGHTA and CDR2 is FQGTGA in the germline V gene. In DNA form, the CDR3 reads TGTGCCAGCAGCTCTCTAGCGGGGGTCTTCGATGAGCAGTTCTTC. Translation: CASSSLAGVFDEQFF.

V and J are TRBV2 and TRBJ2-2, with D unresolved. This CDR3 is built from 12 residues. Trimming removed 6 bases from V and 8 bases from J, with 10 bases in between. Looked up from germline, CDR1 is SNHLY and CDR2 is FYNNEI. The CDR3 is CASSNRLGELFF. CDR3 nucleotides: TGTGCCAGCAGCAACAGATTGGGGGAGCTGTTTTTT.

The rearrangement joins TRBV30 to TRBJ2-2, with 7 positions matching TRBD1. The CDR3 has 15 residues. V dropped 8 bases and J dropped 4; count of bases not matched to a gene: 13. The germline CDR1 and CDR2 sequences are GTSNPN and SVGIG (reference sequence). Here the CDR3 DNA reads TGTGCCGGGTCAACAGGGGCTCAGGGCACCGGGGAGCTGTTTTTT. The encoded protein is CAGSTGAQGTGELFF. Based on the CDR3 plus reference TRBV30 and TRBJ2-2, the full variable domain is SQTIHQWPATLVQPVGSPLSLECTVEGTSNPNLYWYRQAAGRGLQLLFYSVGIGQISSEVPQNLSASRPQDRQFILSSKKLLLSDSGFYLCAGSTGAQGTGELFFGEGSRLTVL.

This chain connects TRBV4-1 to TRBJ2-2; D is unresolved. CDR3 size: 15 residues. Deletions cut 1 base from V and 1 base from J, with 7 bases between. Per the germline V gene, CDR1 is MGHRA and CDR2 is YSYEKL. The CDR3 is CASSQGGGNTGELFF. In nucleotides, the CDR3 is TGCGCCAGCAGCCAAGGTGGCGGGAACACCGGGGAGCTGTTTTTT.

V gene TRBV6-5 combines with J gene TRBJ1-5; the D gene is possibly TRBD1 (5 bases). The CDR3 consists of 15 residues. Trimming pared 6 bases from V and 1 base from J, leaving 13 bases between. CDR1 MNHEY and CDR2 SVGAGI come from the germline V gene. The CDR3: CASSSTGESNQPQHF. DNA for the CDR3: TGTGCCAGCAGCTCTACAGGCGAAAGCAATCAGCCCCAGCATTTT.

The chain couples TRBV7-6 to TRBJ2-3, with 7 bases that match TRBD2. Germline CDR1 is SGHVS and CDR2 is FNYEAQ. The CDR3 loop spans 11 amino acids. J was trimmed by 5 bases and V by 7 bases; bases with no gene match: 0. CDR3 sequence: CASTGGDTQYF. DNA for the CDR3: TGTGCCAGCACGGGGGGAGATACGCAGTATTTT.

The chain has TRBV27 and TRBJ2-7, with a possible D match to TRBD1 (6 bases). V lost 4 bases to trimming and J lost 2 bases, with 15 bases between them. Germline CDR1 reads MNHEY; CDR2 reads SMNVEV (reference sequence). There are 15 residues in the CDR3. CDR3 nucleotides: TGTGCCAGCAGTTATATCCGGGACACACCCTACGAGCAGTACTTC. It specifies CASSYIRDTPYEQYF.

V is TRBV29-1 and J is TRBJ1-2, with 10 bases fitting TRBD1. Germline CDR1 reads SQVTM; CDR2 reads ANQGSEA. The CDR3 totals 12 residues. Germline trimming cut 6 bases from V and 8 bases from J; bases unmatched to any gene: 6. CDR3 sequence: CSVRQGAGGYTF. CDR3 sequence (DNA): TGCAGCGTACGACAGGGGGCAGGGGGCTACACCTTC.

The chain is built from TRBV6-1 and TRBJ1-3; perhaps TRBD1 as D (6 bases). Germline V gives CDR1 MNHNS, CDR2 SASEGT. V dropped 7 bases and J dropped 3 bases, with 10 bases sitting between them. This CDR3 contains 13 residues. Written as DNA, the CDR3 is TGTGCCAGCACCCTGACAGGTGGAAACACCATATATTTT. Its translation: CASTLTGGNTIYF.

The V gene is TRBV14, the J gene TRBJ2-2, with no clear D. This CDR3 spans 12 amino acids. The V end lost 4 bases, the J end lost 8 bases, and 8 bases lay between the germline ends. The germline V gene has CDR1 SGHDN and CDR2 FVKESK. The CDR3 region is CASSPTWGELFF. CDR3 nucleotide sequence: TGTGCCAGCAGCCCTACCTGGGGGGAGCTGTTTTTT.

This chain connects TRBV4-1 to TRBJ1-1; possibly TRBD1 for D (5 bases). The CDR3 is 13 amino acids. Germline-derived CDR1 and CDR2 are MGHRA and YSYEKL. Trimming cost V 1 base and J 7 bases, with 10 bases left between them. The CDR3: CASSQVGADEAFF. CDR3 sequence (DNA): TGCGCCAGCAGCCAAGTAGGGGCGGATGAAGCTTTCTTT.

The rearrangement joins TRBV2 to TRBJ2-3, with 8 nucleotides matching TRBD2. The CDR3 totals 16 residues. V was pared by 6 bases and J by 2 bases, with 10 bases of the junction left unmatched. From germline, CDR1 is SNHLY and CDR2 FYNNEI. CDR3 sequence reads: CASRLEAGGLTDTQYF. As DNA, the CDR3 is TGTGCCAGCAGACTCGAGGCGGGGGGCCTCACAGATACGCAGTATTTT.

Written as DNA, the CDR3 is TGTGCCAGCAGTGAATCACACCTCTATGGCTACACCTTC. Its translation is CASSESHLYGYTF. The chain carries TRBV14 and TRBJ1-2; no definite D call. V dropped 6 bases and J dropped 4 bases, with 12 bases sitting between them. Germline V CDR1 and CDR2: SGHDN, FVKESK. The length of the CDR3 is 13 residues.